Shown below are 32 T cell receptor beta chains from a single sample sequenced in a study of identical twins. One entry per CDR3 protein results from TCRdb running MiXCR on the 5' RACE reads. This sample carries approximately 590,000 distinct CDR3 sequences, more than 9% of them seen once, and the ten largest clones take roughly 3%. The same specimen was also included in a second study, on yellow fever vaccine responses in identical twins.

The sample consisted of PBMCs. Source of these receptors: a woman under 30 in good health.

The chain couples TRBV5-1 to TRBJ2-1, with TRBD2 matching 11 bases. This CDR3 comprises 14 residues. V was pared by 4 bases and J by 9 bases, with 6 bases of the junction left unmatched. Germline lookup yields CDR1 SGHRS and CDR2 YFSETQ. In DNA form, the CDR3 reads TGCGCCAGCAGCCGTAGCGGGGGGGCGAGTGAGCAGTTCTTC. It encodes CASSRSGGASEQFF.

This sequence joins TRBV20-1 and TRBJ1-6; tentative D call: TRBD1 (5 bases). CDR3 length: 16 amino acids. Per germline, CDR1 DFQATT and CDR2 SNEGSKA (reference sequence). V was cut by 6 bases and J by 9 bases, with 24 bases left in between. CDR3 residues: CSAIQEGPFVGSPLHF. The DNA for the CDR3 is TGCAGTGCGATACAGGAAGGGCCCTTTGTGGGTTCACCCCTCCACTTT.

The genes are TRBV7-6 and TRBJ2-7; no clear D. This CDR3 has 13 residues. In germline, CDR1 is SGHVS, CDR2 FNYEAQ. Trimming removed 2 bases at V and 5 bases at J, with 10 bases between. The CDR3, as DNA: TGTGCCAGCAGCTTAATCCCCCTGGACGAGCAGTACTTC. Its protein is CASSLIPLDEQYF.

This clonotype was observed a few times. The chain couples TRBV12-3 or TRBV12-4 to TRBJ2-3; D remains unclear. V was clipped by 1 base and J by 2 bases, with 4 bases between them. This CDR3 has 13 residues. This CDR3 is CASSLEVTDTQYF. CDR3 nucleotide sequence: TGTGCCAGCAGTTTAGAGGTCACAGATACGCAGTATTTT.

There are many counts of this clonotype. V is TRBV3-1 and J is TRBJ2-2; no clear D. Germline CDR1 reads LGHDT; CDR2 reads YNNKEL (reference sequence). CDR3 size: 15 residues. Trimming removed 1 base from V and 6 bases from J, with 12 bases in between. This CDR3 reads CASSQGFLNAGELFF. For the CDR3, the DNA is TGTGCCAGCAGCCAAGGGTTTTTGAATGCCGGGGAGCTGTTTTTT.

This clonotype was counted only a few times. The gene calls are TRBV2 and TRBJ1-2; D possibly corresponds to TRBD1 (5 bases). The CDR3 length is 15 residues. Germline V gene data show CDR1 as SNHLY and CDR2 as FYNNEI. The germline V and J ends were trimmed by 1 base and 3 bases, with 12 bases remaining between them. The CDR3 nucleotides read TGTGCCAGCAGTGAAGGGGGGGGTTCAGACTATGGCTACACCTTC. The encoded protein is CASSEGGGSDYGYTF.

This clonotype was counted many times. This sequence joins TRBV5-1 and TRBJ2-5; D may be TRBD2 (5 bases). Germline V CDR1 and CDR2: SGHRS, YFSETQ. The CDR3 is 16 amino acids. Deletions cut 4 bases from V and 0 bases from J, with 16 bases between. The CDR3 loop is CASSPRPSGDQETQYF. The CDR3 region has the DNA TGCGCCAGCAGCCCCAGGCCCAGCGGAGACCAAGAGACCCAGTACTTC.

In this sample, this clonotype turned up a few times. One end of the junction fails to match germline, which may point to a read error. The rearrangement joins TRBV4-2 to TRBJ2-5; 9 bases fit TRBD1. The CDR3 sequence is 15 residues long. Germline CDR1 is LGHNA and CDR2 is YNFKEQ. The CDR3 protein is CASSHDGTGGQETDF. CDR3 bases: TGTGCCAGCAGCCACGACGGAACAGGGGGCCAAGAGACCGACTTC.

This clonotype showed up just a few times. The chain employs TRBV28 and TRBJ2-5, with 15 bases matching TRBD2. CDR1 and CDR2 (germline): MDHEN, SYDVKM. J was trimmed by 2 bases and V by 8 bases; bases with no gene match: 18. The CDR3 sequence is 20 residues long. The CDR3 DNA follows: TGTGCCAGCGCGCCCCCGAGGACTAGCGGGGGGGCTTATAAGCAAGAGACCCAGTACTTC. As protein: CASAPPRTSGGAYKQETQYF.

This clonotype has a handful of counts. The chain employs TRBV28 and TRBJ2-7; D is perhaps TRBD2 (6 bases). V lost 8 bases, J lost 1 base, and 18 bases lay in between. The CDR3 loop spans 15 amino acids. Germline values: CDR1 MDHEN, CDR2 SYDVKM. CDR3 bases: TGTGCCAGCGCCGTGAGGGGCGGGATATCCTACGAGCAGTACTTC. Translating gives CASAVRGGISYEQYF.

This clonotype was seen a handful of times. The chain is built from TRBV6-1 and TRBJ2-7; D remains unclear. Trimming removed 5 bases from V and 2 bases from J, with 16 bases in between. CDR3 length equals 15 residues. CDR1 and CDR2 from the germline V gene are MNHNS and SASEGT. The CDR3 region is CASSQSRSFPYEQYF. CDR3 in DNA: TGTGCCAGCAGTCAGAGTAGGAGCTTCCCCTACGAGCAGTACTTC.

This clonotype was seen a few times. This sequence joins TRBV7-6 and TRBJ1-2; D ambiguous. The V and J ends lost 1 base and 6 bases respectively, with 9 bases between them. The CDR3 is 13 amino acids. CDR1 is SGHVS, CDR2 FNYEAQ, per germline. This CDR3 reads CASSLGGYDGYTF. In DNA form, the CDR3 reads TGTGCCAGCAGCTTAGGGGGTTACGATGGCTACACCTTC.

The table lists this clonotype with a few counts. The CDR3 region is CSAILGTGEETQYF. As DNA, the CDR3 is TGCAGTGCCATTCTCGGGACAGGAGAAGAGACCCAGTACTTC. The chain employs TRBV20-1 and TRBJ2-5; 8 bases agree with TRBD1. The V segment lost 6 bases and the J segment 3 bases; nucleotides outside the gene matches: 9. Germline-derived CDR1 and CDR2 are DFQATT and SNEGSKA (reference sequence). The CDR3 is 14 amino acids.

V is TRBV29-1 and J is TRBJ2-1; D unresolved. The CDR3 totals 12 residues. V dropped 4 bases and J dropped 6 bases, with 10 bases sitting between them. Germline V CDR1 and CDR2: SQVTM, ANQGSEA. The CDR3 here is CSVVYPPNEQFF. Here the CDR3 DNA reads TGCAGCGTTGTTTACCCGCCCAATGAGCAGTTCTTC.

This chain connects TRBV20-1 to TRBJ2-7; D ambiguous. The germline CDR1 and CDR2 sequences are DFQATT and SNEGSKA (reference sequence). The CDR3 consists of 12 residues. Trimming pared 2 bases from V and 1 base from J, leaving 6 bases between. CDR3 protein: CSARPGSYEQYF. CDR3 nucleotides: TGCAGTGCTAGACCCGGTTCCTACGAGCAGTACTTC.

This clonotype was counted many times. V usage is TRBV10-3 and J usage is TRBJ2-3; 10 bases match TRBD2. J was trimmed by 4 bases and V by 8 bases; bases with no gene match: 3. Germline CDR1 reads ENHRY; CDR2 reads SYGVKD. The CDR3 consists of 13 residues. CDR3 in DNA: TGTGCCATCCGACTAGCGGGCTCAGATACGCAGTATTTT. The encoded protein is CAIRLAGSDTQYF.

The V and J genes are TRBV3-1 and TRBJ2-5; 7 positions match TRBD2. The V and J ends lost 2 bases and 3 bases, in that order; junction bases with no gene match: 9. The germline CDR1 and CDR2 sequences are LGHDT and YNNKEL (reference sequence). This CDR3 comprises 16 residues. This CDR3 reads CASSQPPSGVKETQYF. CDR3 DNA sequence: TGTGCCAGCAGCCAACCCCCCAGCGGGGTGAAAGAGACCCAGTACTTC.

This clonotype was detected ten times or more. This sequence joins TRBV5-5 and TRBJ2-7, with 12 positions matching TRBD1. Germline assignment: CDR1 SGHKS and CDR2 YYEKEE (reference sequence). CDR3 length: 16 amino acids. Germline trimming cut 6 bases from V and 7 bases from J; bases unmatched to any gene: 14. The CDR3 sequence: CASTFGIGTGGGEQYF. The CDR3 DNA reads TGTGCCAGCACCTTCGGCATCGGGACAGGGGGCGGGGAGCAGTACTTC.

The chain employs TRBV6-1 and TRBJ2-2; maybe TRBD2 (5 bases). Per germline, CDR1 MNHNS and CDR2 SASEGT. Trimming stripped 7 bases from V and 1 base from J, with 10 bases between. The CDR3 sequence is 14 residues long. DNA for the CDR3: TGTGCCAGCACCACGGGATTGAACACCGGGGAGCTGTTTTTT. It yields the protein CASTTGLNTGELFF.

The rearrangement uses TRBV12-3 or TRBV12-4 and TRBJ2-1, with D possibly TRBD1 on 7 matching bases. V lost 8 bases and J lost 4, with 18 bases in between. The CDR3 has 15 residues. CDR3 nucleotide sequence: TGTGCCAGCGTCCGCGGGACAGATCGGTACAATGAGCAGTTCTTC. Protein sequence: CASVRGTDRYNEQFF.

The sample holds a few counts of this clonotype. V gene TRBV6-1 combines with J gene TRBJ2-3; a possible D gene is TRBD2 (5 bases). The CDR3 totals 13 residues. The germline CDR1 and CDR2 sequences are MNHNS and SASEGT. V gave up 7 bases and J gave up 4 bases, with 12 bases separating them. The CDR3 coding sequence is TGTGCCAGCAAGAGGGAGTGGTCAGATACGCAGTATTTT. Translation gives CASKREWSDTQYF.

The sample holds a few counts of this clonotype. This chain links TRBV24-1 with TRBJ2-3; the match to TRBD1 covers 9 bases. The CDR3 sequence is 14 residues long. The V segment lost 4 bases and the J segment 4 bases; nucleotides outside the gene matches: 2. Per germline, CDR1 KGHDR and CDR2 SFDVKD. For the CDR3, the DNA is TGTGCCACCAGTGACCGGACAGGGGCAGATACGCAGTATTTT. Residues: CATSDRTGADTQYF.

There are many counts of this clonotype. The gene calls are TRBV27 and TRBJ2-3; a weak D match, TRBD2 (6 bases). Germline V lookup: CDR1 MNHEY, CDR2 SMNVEV (reference sequence). There are 16 residues in the CDR3. Trimming took 5 bases from V and 2 from J, leaving 17 bases between them. CDR3 amino acids: CASSPGDSHHTDTQYF. CDR3 DNA sequence: TGTGCCAGCAGTCCGGGAGATTCCCATCACACAGATACGCAGTATTTT.

This clonotype appeared many times. The chain has TRBV4-1 and TRBJ1-6; D is unclear. V lost 4 bases to trimming and J lost 13 bases, with 14 bases between them. Germline V gene lookup returns CDR1 MGHRA and CDR2 YSYEKL. The CDR3 is made up of 13 amino acids. The CDR3 DNA reads as TGCGCCAGCAGCCTACAGATCTACGTCCCCCTCCACTTT. It codes for CASSLQIYVPLHF.

The chain's CDR3 is CASSAQGSGNEQYF. DNA of the CDR3: TGTGCCAGCAGCGCACAGGGTAGCGGCAACGAGCAGTACTTC. This chain joins TRBV2 and TRBJ2-7; D assignment may be TRBD1 or TRBD2 (6 bases each). The CDR3 extends over 14 amino acids. CDR1 and CDR2 (germline): SNHLY, FYNNEI. V shed 6 bases and J shed 5 bases, with 17 bases lying between them.

The J gene is TRBJ1-6, the V gene TRBV2; no reliable D call. This CDR3 spans 14 amino acids. V lost 5 bases and J lost 3, with 8 bases in between. In germline, CDR1 is SNHLY, CDR2 FYNNEI. The CDR3 region has the DNA TGTGCCAGCAGTCCGGGCGGCTATAATTCACCCCTCCACTTT. It specifies CASSPGGYNSPLHF.

The chain has TRBV6-2 or TRBV6-3 and TRBJ2-1; 9 bases agree with TRBD1. Germline lookup yields CDR1 MNHEY and CDR2 SVGEGT. This CDR3 region has 18 residues. The ends lost 1 base at V and 0 bases at J; junction bases unmatched: 7. The CDR3: CASSYYSGQGISYNEQFF. The DNA for the CDR3 is TGTGCCAGCAGTTACTATTCCGGACAGGGGATCTCCTACAATGAGCAGTTCTTC.

The rearrangement links TRBV6-1 to TRBJ1-2; no reliable D call. CDR1 and CDR2 (germline): MNHNS, SASEGT. CDR3 length equals 14 residues. Trimming removed 6 bases from V and 5 bases from J, with 16 bases in between. The chain's CDR3 is CASSPLGRGYGYTF. The CDR3 DNA sequence: TGTGCCAGCAGCCCCCTGGGCAGAGGATATGGCTACACCTTC.

This clonotype occurred many times. The chain recombines TRBV20-1 with TRBJ1-3; D perhaps matches TRBD1 (6 bases). Germline V gives CDR1 DFQATT, CDR2 SNEGSKA (reference sequence). Deletions cut 2 bases from V and 0 bases from J, with 14 bases between. This CDR3 region has 16 residues. CDR3 residues: CSARPDDRSSGNTIYF. The CDR3 DNA reads as TGCAGTGCTAGACCCGACGACAGGAGCTCTGGAAACACCATATATTTT.

This clonotype was picked up a small number of times. V usage is TRBV5-1 and J usage is TRBJ1-1; 10 bases fit TRBD1. V lost 7 bases, J lost 4 bases, and 4 bases stayed unmatched. This CDR3 is built from 13 residues. Per the germline V gene, CDR1 is SGHRS and CDR2 is YFSETQ. CDR3 nucleotide sequence: TGCGCCAGCGGACAGGGGGTGGGCACTGAAGCTTTCTTT. This translates into CASGQGVGTEAFF.

V is TRBV24-1 and J is TRBJ2-7, with 10 positions matching TRBD1. CDR1 is KGHDR and CDR2 is SFDVKD in the germline V gene. This CDR3 region has 15 residues. J was trimmed by 0 bases and V by 4 bases; bases with no gene match: 2. The DNA of the CDR3 is TGTGCCACCAGTGAGGGGGACAGGGGCTCCTACGAGCAGTACTTC. Encoded protein: CATSEGDRGSYEQYF.

This clonotype has at least ten counts. The chain recombines TRBV5-5 with TRBJ2-1; TRBD2 matches at 10 bases. There are 14 residues in the CDR3. Germline V lookup: CDR1 SGHKS, CDR2 YYEKEE (reference sequence). Trimming at V came to 5 bases and at J to 7 bases, leaving 6 bases not matched to a gene. The CDR3 coding sequence is TGTGCCAGCAGTACGGGGACTAGCGCAAATGAGCAGTTCTTC. This gives the protein CASSTGTSANEQFF.